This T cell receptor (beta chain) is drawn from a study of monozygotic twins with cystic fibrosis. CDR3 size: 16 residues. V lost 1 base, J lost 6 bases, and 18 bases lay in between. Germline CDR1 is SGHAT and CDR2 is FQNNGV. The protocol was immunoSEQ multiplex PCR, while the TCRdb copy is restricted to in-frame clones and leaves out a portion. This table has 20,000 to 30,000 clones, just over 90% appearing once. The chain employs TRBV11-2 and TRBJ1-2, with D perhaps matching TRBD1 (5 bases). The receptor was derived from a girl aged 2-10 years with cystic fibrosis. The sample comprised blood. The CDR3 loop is CASSLADRGFRHGYTF. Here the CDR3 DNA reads TGTGCCAGCAGCTTAGCGGATAGGGGATTTAGGCATGGCTACACCTTC. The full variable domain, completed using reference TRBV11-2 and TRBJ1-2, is EAGVAQSPRYKIIEKRQSVAFWCNPISGHATLYWYQQILGQGPKLLIQFQNNGVVDDSQLPKDRFSAERLKGVDSTLKIQPAKLEDSAVYLCASSLADRGFRHGYTFGSGTRLTVV.